This TCR beta chain was documented in a study of CD8 T cells in Susac syndrome (dated by TCRdb to the late 2010s). For context, the study as a whole: The study used repertoire sequencing to test whether antigen drove CD8+ T cell activation and differentiation in Susac syndrome.

Via the germline V gene, CDR1 is SQVTM and CDR2 ANQGSEA. There are 12 amino acids in the CDR3, from cysteine to phenylalanine inclusive. Here the CDR3 DNA is all that survives: 36 bases in frame from base 1. Trimming takes 4 bases from V and 5 bases from J, and the germline ends sit 9 bases apart. Peripheral blood CD8+ and CD4+ T cells from healthy donors, Susac syndrome patients and multiple sclerosis patients were profiled using high-throughput TCR beta sequencing. Healthy donors were included as age- and sex-matched controls. CD8+ TEMRA cells were enriched by FACS, while bulk CD8+ and CD4+ T cells were purified by magnetic negative isolation. Blood was drawn into EDTA tubes, processed within 24 hours, and PBMCs were isolated by density gradient centrifugation. PBMCs destined for TCR sequencing were cryopreserved in liquid nitrogen and later thawed in a 37 °C water bath. A purity of at least 90% was achieved for sorted or isolated CD4+, CD8+ and CD8+ TEMRA cells.

The paper as a whole reports these results and caveats: The number of individuals in the TCR sequencing and HLA analysis was acknowledged as relatively small.

A remark on this clonotype: Its antigen specificity is not known. Base-call qualities are not available, and no considerably larger clone is one nucleotide away.

RNA was extracted using the RNeasy kit, and about 0.45 to 1 ug of the RNA was reverse transcribed with random hexamers. The immunoSEQ multiplex PCR assay, covering 54 Vbeta and 13 Jbeta segments, was used to amplify TCR beta CDR3 regions. PCR amplification bias was corrected by using a synthetic template baseline for primer optimization and computational correction. In the paper's pipeline: Reads were annotated to V, D and J genes according to IMGT and were analyzed with immunoSEQ Analyzer, with only productive sequences retained. To calculate clonality, Shannon entropy was normalized by log2 of the number of productive unique sequences and then subtracted from one. For each patient and control, public and private clones were evaluated within the 100 most prevalent clones. Clones were defined as Susac-specific when absent from the healthy and MS cohorts, from over a thousand published viral clones and from other ImmuneACCESS disease sequences. TCRdb took the public reads, trimmed them with fastp at Q25, ran MiXCR for clone calling and kept in-frame beta chains. Identical CDR3 protein sequences are pooled into one entry, listed with their most common genes and DNA. The V and J calls and clone size come from TCRdb's table, not from the authors' own analysis. The sample profile shows approximately 160,000 distinct CDR3 sequences; roughly 94% of them were found once. The leading ten clones occupy approximately 0.082% of the sample.

The source is a human donor in good health. The V and J genes are TRBV29-1 and TRBJ1-5; the D segment could be TRBD1, given 5 matching bases. The sample was CD4+ T cells from PBMCs. The CDR3 reads CSVGEGDQPQHF. The sequenced DNA is TGCAGCGTTGGGGAAGGGGATCAGCCCCAGCATTTT.